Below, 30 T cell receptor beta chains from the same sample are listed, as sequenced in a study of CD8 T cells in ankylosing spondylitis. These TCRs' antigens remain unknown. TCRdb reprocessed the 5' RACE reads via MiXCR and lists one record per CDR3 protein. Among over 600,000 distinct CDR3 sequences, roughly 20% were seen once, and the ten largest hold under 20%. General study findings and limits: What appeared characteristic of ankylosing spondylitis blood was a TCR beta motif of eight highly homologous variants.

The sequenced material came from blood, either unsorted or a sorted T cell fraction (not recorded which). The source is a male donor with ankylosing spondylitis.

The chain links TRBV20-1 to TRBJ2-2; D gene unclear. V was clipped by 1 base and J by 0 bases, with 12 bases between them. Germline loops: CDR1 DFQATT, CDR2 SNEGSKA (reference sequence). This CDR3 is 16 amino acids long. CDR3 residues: CSARGRRNANTGELFF. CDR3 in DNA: TGCAGTGCTAGAGGGCGAAGGAACGCGAACACCGGGGAGCTGTTTTTT.

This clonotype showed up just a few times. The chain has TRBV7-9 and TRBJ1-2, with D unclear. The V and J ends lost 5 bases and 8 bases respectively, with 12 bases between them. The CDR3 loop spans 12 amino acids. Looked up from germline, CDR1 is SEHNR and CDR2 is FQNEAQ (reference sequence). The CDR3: CASSRAVGGYTF. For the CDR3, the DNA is TGTGCCAGCAGCCGCGCCGTGGGGGGCTACACCTTC.

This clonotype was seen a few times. Here the CDR3 reads CAATGVGNTEAFF. CDR3 DNA sequence: TGTGCGGCTACAGGGGTTGGGAACACTGAAGCTTTCTTT. The J gene is TRBJ1-1, the V gene TRBV6-1; 7 nucleotides match TRBD1. The CDR3 covers 13 residues. The germline gives CDR1 MNHNS, CDR2 SASEGT.

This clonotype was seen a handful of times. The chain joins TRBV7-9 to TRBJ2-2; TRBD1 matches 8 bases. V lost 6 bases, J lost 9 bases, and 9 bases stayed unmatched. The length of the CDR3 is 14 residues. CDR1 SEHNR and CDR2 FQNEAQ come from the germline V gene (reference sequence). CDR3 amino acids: CASSSGQGWRELFF. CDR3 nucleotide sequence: TGTGCCAGCAGTTCTGGACAGGGCTGGCGGGAGCTGTTTTTT.

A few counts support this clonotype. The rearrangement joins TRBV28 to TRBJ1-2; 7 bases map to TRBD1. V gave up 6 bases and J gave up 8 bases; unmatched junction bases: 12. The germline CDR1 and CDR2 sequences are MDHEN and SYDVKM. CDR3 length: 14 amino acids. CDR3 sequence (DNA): TGTGCCAGCAGCACTGGGACAGAATGGAGAGGCTACACCTTC. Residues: CASSTGTEWRGYTF.

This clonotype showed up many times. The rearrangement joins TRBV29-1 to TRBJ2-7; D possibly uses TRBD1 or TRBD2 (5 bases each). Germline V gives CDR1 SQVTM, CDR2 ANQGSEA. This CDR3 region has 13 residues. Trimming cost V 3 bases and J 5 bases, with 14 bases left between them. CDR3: CSVDLGRGDEQYF. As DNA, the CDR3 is TGCAGCGTTGATTTGGGGAGAGGGGACGAGCAGTACTTC.

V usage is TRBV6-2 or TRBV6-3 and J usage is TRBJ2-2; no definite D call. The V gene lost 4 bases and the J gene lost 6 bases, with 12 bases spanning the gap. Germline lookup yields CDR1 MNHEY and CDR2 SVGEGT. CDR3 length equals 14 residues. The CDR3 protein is CASSLDEPSGELFF. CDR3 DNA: TGTGCCAGCAGTTTGGACGAGCCCTCCGGGGAGCTGTTTTTT.

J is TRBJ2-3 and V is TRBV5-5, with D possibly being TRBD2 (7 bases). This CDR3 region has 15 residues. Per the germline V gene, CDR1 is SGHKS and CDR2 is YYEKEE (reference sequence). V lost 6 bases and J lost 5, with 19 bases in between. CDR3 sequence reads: CASIPWAGAVDTQYF. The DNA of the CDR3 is TGTGCCAGCATCCCCTGGGCGGGGGCTGTAGATACGCAGTATTTT.

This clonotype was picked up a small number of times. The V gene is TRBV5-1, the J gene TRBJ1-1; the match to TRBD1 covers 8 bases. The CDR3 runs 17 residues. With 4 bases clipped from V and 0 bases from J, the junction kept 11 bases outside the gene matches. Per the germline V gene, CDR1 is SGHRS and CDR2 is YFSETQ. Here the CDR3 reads CASSLDRERRMNTEAFF. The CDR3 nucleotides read TGCGCCAGCAGCCTGGACAGGGAACGGCGCATGAACACTGAAGCTTTCTTT.

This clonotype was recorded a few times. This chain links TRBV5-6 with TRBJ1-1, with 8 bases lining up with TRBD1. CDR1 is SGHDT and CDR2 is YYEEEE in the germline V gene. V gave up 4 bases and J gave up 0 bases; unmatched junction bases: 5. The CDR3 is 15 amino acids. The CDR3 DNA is TGTGCCAGCAGCGCCTCAGGGGGCATGAACACTGAAGCTTTCTTT. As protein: CASSASGGMNTEAFF.

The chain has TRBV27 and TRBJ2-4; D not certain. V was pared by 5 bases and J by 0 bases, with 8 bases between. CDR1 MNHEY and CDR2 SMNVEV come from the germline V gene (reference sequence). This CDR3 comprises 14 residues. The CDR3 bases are TGTGCCAGCAGTCCTCATGTAGCCAAAAACATTCAGTACTTC. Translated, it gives CASSPHVAKNIQYF.

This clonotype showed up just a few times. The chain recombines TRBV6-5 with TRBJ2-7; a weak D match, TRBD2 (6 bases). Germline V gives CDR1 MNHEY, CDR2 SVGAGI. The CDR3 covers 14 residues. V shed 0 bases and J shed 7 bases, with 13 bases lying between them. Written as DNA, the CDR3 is TGTGCCAGCAGTTACTCGCCGGGGGTAGGGGAGCAGTACTTC. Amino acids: CASSYSPGVGEQYF.

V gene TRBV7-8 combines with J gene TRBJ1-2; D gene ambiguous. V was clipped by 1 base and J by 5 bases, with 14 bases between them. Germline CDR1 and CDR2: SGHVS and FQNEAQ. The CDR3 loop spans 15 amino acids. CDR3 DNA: TGTGCCAGCAGCTTAGATGGGCGAGTGAATTATGGCTACACCTTC. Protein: CASSLDGRVNYGYTF.

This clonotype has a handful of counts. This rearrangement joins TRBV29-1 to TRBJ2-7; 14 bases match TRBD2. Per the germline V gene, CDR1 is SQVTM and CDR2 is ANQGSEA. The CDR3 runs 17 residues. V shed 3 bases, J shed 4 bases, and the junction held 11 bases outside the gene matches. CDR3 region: CSVEFASGTSGSYEQYF. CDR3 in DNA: TGCAGCGTTGAGTTCGCGAGCGGGACTAGCGGGAGTTACGAGCAGTACTTC.

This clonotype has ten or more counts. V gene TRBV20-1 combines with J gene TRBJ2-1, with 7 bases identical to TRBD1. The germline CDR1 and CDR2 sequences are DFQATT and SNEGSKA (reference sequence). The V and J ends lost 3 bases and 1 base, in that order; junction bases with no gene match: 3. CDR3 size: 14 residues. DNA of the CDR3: TGCAGTGCTAGTGGACAGGCTTCCTACAATGAGCAGTTCTTC. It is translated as CSASGQASYNEQFF.

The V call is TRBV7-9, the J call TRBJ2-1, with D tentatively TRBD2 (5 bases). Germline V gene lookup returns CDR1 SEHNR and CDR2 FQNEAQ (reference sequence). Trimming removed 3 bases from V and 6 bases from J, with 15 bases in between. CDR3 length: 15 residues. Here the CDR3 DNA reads TGTGCCAGCAGCTTTCGGGGAACGACGGGCAATGAGCAGTTCTTC. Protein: CASSFRGTTGNEQFF.

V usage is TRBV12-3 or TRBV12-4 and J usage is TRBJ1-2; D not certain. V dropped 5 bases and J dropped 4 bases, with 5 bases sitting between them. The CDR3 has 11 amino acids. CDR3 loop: CASSRFYGYTF. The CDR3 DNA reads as TGTGCCAGCAGTAGGTTCTATGGCTACACCTTC.

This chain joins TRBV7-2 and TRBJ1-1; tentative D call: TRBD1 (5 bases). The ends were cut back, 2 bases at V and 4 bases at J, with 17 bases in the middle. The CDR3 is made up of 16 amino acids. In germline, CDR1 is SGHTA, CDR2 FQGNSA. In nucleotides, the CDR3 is TGTGCCAGCAGCTTACAGGCGGGGGGTGGGGCCACTGAAGCTTTCTTT. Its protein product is CASSLQAGGGATEAFF.

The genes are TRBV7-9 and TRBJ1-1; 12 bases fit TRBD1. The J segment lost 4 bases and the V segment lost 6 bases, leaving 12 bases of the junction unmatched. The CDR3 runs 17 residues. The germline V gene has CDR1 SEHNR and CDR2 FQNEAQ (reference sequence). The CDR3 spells CASSPVGQGARSTEAFF. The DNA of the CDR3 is TGTGCCAGCAGTCCCGTGGGACAGGGGGCGAGAAGCACTGAAGCTTTCTTT. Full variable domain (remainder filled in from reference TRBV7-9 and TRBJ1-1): DTGVSQNPRHKITKRGQNVTFRCDPISEHNRLYWYRQTLGQGPEFLTYFQNEAQLEKSRLLSDRFSAERPKGSFSTLEIQRTEQGDSAMYLCASSPVGQGARSTEAFFGQGTRLTVV.

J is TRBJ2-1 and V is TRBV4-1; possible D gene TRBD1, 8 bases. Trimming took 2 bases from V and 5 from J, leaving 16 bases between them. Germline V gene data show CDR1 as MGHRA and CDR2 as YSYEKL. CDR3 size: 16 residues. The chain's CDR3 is CASSQLGQGGDNEQFF. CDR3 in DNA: TGCGCCAGCAGCCAACTCGGACAGGGAGGGGACAATGAGCAGTTCTTC.

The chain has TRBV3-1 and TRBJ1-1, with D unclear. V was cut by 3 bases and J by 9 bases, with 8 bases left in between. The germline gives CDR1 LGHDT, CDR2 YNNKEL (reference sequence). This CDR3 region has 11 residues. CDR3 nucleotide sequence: TGTGCCAGCAGCCAGGGTGTGAAAGCTTTCTTT. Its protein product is CASSQGVKAFF. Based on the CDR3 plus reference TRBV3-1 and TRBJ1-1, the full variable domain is DTAVSQTPKYLVTQMGNDKSIKCEQNLGHDTMYWYKQDSKKFLKIMFSYNNKELIINETVPNRFSPKSPDKAHLNLHINSLELGDSAVYFCASSQGVKAFFGQGTRLTVV.

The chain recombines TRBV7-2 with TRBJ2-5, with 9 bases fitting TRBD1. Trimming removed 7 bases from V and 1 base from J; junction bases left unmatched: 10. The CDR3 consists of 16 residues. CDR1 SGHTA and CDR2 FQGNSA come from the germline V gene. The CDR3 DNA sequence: TGTGCCAGCAACCCTTCCGGACAGGGGTCCCAAGAGACCCAGTACTTC. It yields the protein CASNPSGQGSQETQYF.

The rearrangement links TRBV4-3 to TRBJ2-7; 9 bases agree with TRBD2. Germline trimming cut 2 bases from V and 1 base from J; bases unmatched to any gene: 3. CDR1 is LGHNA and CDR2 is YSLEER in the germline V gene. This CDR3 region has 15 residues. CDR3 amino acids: CASSQRTSDSYEQYF. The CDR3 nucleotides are TGCGCCAGCAGCCAAAGGACTAGCGATTCCTACGAGCAGTACTTC.

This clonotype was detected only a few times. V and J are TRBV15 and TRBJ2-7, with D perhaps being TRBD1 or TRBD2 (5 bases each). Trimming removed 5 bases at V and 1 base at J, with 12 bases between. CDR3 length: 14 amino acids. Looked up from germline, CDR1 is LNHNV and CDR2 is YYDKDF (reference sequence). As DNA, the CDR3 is TGTGCCACCAGCGCCGGGACGGGTTCCTACGAGCAGTACTTC. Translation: CATSAGTGSYEQYF.

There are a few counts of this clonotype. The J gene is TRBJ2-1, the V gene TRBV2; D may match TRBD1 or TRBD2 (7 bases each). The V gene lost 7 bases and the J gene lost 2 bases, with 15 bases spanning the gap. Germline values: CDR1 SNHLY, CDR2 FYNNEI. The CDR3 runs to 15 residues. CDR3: CASKGGGSPYNEQFF. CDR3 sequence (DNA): TGTGCCAGCAAAGGGGGCGGGAGTCCCTACAATGAGCAGTTCTTC.

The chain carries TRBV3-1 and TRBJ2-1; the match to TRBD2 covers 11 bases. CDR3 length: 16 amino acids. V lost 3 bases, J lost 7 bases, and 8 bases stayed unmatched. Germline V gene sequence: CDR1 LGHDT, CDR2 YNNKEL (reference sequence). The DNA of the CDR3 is TGTGCCAGCAGCCATTTTAGCGGGAGGGCCGGAAATGAGCAGTTCTTC. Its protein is CASSHFSGRAGNEQFF.

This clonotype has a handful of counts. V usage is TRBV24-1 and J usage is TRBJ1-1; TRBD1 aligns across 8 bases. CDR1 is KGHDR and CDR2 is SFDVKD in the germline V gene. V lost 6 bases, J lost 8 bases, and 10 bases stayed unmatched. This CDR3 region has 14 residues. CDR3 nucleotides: TGTGCCACCAGTTCGGGACAGGTCAGAAACGAAGCTTTCTTT. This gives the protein CATSSGQVRNEAFF.

The CDR3 spells CASRLQAAPYEQYF. DNA of the CDR3: TGTGCCAGCCGCCTACAGGCTGCCCCCTACGAGCAGTACTTC. V is TRBV28 and J is TRBJ2-7; perhaps TRBD1 as D (5 bases). The length of the CDR3 is 14 residues. V gave up 8 bases and J gave up 2 bases, with 16 bases separating them. Germline V CDR1 and CDR2: MDHEN, SYDVKM.

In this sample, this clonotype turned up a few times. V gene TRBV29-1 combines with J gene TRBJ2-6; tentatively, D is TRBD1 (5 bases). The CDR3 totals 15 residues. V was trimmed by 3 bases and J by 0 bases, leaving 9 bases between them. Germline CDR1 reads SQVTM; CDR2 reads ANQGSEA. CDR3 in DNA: TGCAGCGTTGACGGACAAAGCTCTGGGGCCAACGTCCTGACTTTC. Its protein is CSVDGQSSGANVLTF. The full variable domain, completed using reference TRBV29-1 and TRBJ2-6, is SAVISQKPSRDICQRGTSLTIQCQVDSQVTMMFWYRQQPGQSLTLIATANQGSEATYESGFVIDKFPISRPNLTFSTLTVSNMSPEDSSIYLCSVDGQSSGANVLTFGAGSRLTVL.

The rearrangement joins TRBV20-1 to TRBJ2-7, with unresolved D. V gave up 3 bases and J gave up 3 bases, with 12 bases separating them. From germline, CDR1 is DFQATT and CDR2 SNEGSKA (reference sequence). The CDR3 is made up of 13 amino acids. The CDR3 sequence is CSARGTINYEQYF. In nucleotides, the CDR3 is TGCAGTGCTAGGGGCACGATCAACTACGAGCAGTACTTC.